The present entry profiles one T cell receptor (beta chain) with its context. The entry originates in a study of chemoradiotherapy in HPV16-positive cancers. This CDR3 is built from 11 residues. From germline, CDR1 is SGHTS and CDR2 YDEGEE. V was trimmed by 4 bases and J by 5 bases, leaving 6 bases between them. Profiled with immunoSEQ multiplex PCR; TCRdb holds only in-frame clones, not every one. The sample yields about 15,000 clones, roughly 91% seen once. V gene TRBV5-8 combines with J gene TRBJ1-1; D call uncertain. The clonotype comes from a human donor with HPV-associated anogenital cancer. Sequencing used blood, obtained from a patient who underwent chemoradiotherapy. CDR3 nucleotide sequence: TGTGCCAGCAGCGAAGGGACTGAAGCTTTCTTT. This sequence encodes CASSEGTEAFF.